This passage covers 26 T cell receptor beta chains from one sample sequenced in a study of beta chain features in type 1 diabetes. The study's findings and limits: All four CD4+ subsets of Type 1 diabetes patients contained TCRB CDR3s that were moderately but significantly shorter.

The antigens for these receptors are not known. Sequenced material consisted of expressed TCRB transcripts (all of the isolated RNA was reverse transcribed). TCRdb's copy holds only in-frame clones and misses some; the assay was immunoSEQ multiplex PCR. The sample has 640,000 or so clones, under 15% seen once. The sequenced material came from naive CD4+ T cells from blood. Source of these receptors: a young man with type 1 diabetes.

CDR3 in amino acids: CASSPNPETEAFF. The CDR3 region has the DNA TGTGCCAGCAGCCCTAATCCGGAGACTGAAGCTTTCTTT. The rearrangement links TRBV28 to TRBJ1-1; no firm D call. Trimming removed 6 bases from V and 5 bases from J, with 13 bases in between. CDR3 size: 13 residues. The germline V gene has CDR1 MDHEN and CDR2 SYDVKM.

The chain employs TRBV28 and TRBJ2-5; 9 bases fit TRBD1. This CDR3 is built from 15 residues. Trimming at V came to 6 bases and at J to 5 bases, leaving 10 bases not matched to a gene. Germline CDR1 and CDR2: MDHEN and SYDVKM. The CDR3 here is CASSAPGQGTETQYF. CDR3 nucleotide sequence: TGTGCCAGCAGCGCCCCGGGACAGGGTACTGAGACCCAGTACTTC.

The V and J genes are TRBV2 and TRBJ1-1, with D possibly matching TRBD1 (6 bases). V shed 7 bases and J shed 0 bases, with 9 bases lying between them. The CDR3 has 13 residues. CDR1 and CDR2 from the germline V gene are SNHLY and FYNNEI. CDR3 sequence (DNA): TGTGCCAGCAAGGGGGAGATGAACACTGAAGCTTTCTTT. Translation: CASKGEMNTEAFF.

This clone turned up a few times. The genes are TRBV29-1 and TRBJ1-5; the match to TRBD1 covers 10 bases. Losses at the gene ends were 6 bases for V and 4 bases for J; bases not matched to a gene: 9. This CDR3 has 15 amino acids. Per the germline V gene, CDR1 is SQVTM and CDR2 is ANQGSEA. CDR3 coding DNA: TGCAGCGTAATGACCGGGACAGGGGCGAATCAGCCCCAGCATTTT. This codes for CSVMTGTGANQPQHF.

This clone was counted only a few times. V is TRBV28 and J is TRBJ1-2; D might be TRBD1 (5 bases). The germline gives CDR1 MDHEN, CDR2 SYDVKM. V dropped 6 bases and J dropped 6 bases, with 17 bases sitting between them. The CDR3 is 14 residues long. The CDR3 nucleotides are TGTGCCAGCAGCCAGGGATTAACCTGGAATGGCTACACCTTC. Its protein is CASSQGLTWNGYTF.

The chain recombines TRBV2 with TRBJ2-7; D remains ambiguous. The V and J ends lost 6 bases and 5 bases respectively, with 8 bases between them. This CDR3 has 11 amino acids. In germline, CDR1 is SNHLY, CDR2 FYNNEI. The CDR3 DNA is TGTGCCAGCAGCTATGTCCACGAGCAGTACTTC. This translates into CASSYVHEQYF.

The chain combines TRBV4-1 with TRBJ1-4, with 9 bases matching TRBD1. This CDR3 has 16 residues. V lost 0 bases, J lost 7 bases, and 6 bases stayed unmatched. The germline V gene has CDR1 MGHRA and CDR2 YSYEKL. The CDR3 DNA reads TGCGCCAGCAGCCAAGAACGCGGGACAGGGTCTGAAAAACTGTTTTTT. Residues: CASSQERGTGSEKLFF.

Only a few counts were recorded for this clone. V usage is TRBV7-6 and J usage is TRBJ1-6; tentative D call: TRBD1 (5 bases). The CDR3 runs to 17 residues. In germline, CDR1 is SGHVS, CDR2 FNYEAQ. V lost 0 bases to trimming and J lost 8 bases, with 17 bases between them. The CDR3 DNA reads TGTGCCAGCAGCTTAGCATTGGTTACAGGAATCGATTCACCCCTCCACTTT. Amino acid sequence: CASSLALVTGIDSPLHF.

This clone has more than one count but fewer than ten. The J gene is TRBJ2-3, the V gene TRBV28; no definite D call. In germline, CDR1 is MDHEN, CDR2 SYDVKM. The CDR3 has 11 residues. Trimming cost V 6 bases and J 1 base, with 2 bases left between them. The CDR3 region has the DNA TGTGCCAGCAGAGGCACAGATACGCAGTATTTT. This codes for CASRGTDTQYF.

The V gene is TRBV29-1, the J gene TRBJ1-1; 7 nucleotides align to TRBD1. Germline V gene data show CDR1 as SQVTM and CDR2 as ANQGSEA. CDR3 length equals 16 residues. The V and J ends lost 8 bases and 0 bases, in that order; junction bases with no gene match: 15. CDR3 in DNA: TGCAGCTCCTCCGAGGGACAGTCCTTCATGAACACTGAAGCTTTCTTT. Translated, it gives CSSSEGQSFMNTEAFF.

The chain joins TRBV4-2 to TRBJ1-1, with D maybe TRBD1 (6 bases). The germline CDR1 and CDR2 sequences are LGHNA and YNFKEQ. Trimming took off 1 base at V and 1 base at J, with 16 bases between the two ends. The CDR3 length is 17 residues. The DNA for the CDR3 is TGTGCCAGCAGCCAAGTGCAGGGGCGCCTAAGGAACACTGAAGCTTTCTTT. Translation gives CASSQVQGRLRNTEAFF.

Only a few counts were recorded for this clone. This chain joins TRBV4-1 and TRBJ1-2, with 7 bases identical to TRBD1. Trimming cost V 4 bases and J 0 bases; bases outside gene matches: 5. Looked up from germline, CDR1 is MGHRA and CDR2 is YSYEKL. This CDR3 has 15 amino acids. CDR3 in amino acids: CASSPGTAPNYGYTF. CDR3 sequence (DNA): TGCGCCAGCAGCCCAGGGACAGCCCCTAACTATGGCTACACCTTC.

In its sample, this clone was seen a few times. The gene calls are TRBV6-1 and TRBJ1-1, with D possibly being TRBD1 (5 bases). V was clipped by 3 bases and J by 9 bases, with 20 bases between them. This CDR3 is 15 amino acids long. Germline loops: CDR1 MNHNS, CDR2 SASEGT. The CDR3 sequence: CASSDGGTGSRKAFF. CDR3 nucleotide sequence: TGTGCCAGCAGTGACGGTGGGACCGGCTCGCGAAAAGCTTTCTTT.

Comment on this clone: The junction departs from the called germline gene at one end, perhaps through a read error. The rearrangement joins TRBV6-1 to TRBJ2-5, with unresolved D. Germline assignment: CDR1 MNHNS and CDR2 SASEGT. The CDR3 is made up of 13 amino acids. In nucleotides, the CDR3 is TGTGCCAGCAGCGAAGTTCTCCGGGAGACCCAGTACTTC. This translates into CASSEVLRETQYF.

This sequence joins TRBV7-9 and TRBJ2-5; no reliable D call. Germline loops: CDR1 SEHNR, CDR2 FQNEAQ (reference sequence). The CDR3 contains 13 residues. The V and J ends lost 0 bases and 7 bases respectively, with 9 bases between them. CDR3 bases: TGTGCCAGCAGCTTAGCAGACCGTGGGACCCAGTACTTC. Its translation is CASSLADRGTQYF.

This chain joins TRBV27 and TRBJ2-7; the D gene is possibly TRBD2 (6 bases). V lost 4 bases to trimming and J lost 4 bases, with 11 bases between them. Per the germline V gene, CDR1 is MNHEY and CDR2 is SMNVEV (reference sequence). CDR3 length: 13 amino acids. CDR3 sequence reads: CASSSPGVYEQYF. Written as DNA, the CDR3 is TGTGCCAGCAGTTCCCCGGGGGTGTACGAGCAGTACTTC.

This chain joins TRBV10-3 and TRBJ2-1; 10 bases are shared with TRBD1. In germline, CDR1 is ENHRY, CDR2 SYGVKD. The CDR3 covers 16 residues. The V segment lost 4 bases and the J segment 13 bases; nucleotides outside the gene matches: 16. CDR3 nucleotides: TGTGCCATCAGTGGACCCGGGACAGGGGACACAATGATACAGTTCTTC. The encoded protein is CAISGPGTGDTMIQFF.

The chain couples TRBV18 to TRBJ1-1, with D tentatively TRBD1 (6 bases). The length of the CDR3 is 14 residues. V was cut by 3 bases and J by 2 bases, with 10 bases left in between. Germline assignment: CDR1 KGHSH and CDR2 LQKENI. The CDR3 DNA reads TGTGCCAGCTCACCTTGGGACACCAACACTGAAGCTTTCTTT. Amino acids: CASSPWDTNTEAFF.

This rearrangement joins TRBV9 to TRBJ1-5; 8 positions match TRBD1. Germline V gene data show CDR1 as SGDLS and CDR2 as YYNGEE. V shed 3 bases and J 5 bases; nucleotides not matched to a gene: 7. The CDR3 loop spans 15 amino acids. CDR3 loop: CASSATGDRDQPQHF. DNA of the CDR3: TGTGCCAGCAGCGCGACAGGGGATCGTGATCAGCCCCAGCATTTT.

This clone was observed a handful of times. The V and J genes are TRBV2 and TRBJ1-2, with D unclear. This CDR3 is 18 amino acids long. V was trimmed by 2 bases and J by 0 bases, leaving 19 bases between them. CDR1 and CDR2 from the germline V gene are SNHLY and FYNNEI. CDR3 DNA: TGTGCCAGCAGTGAAACCGTGCGGGCCCGGAGGGCTAACTATGGCTACACCTTC. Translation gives CASSETVRARRANYGYTF.

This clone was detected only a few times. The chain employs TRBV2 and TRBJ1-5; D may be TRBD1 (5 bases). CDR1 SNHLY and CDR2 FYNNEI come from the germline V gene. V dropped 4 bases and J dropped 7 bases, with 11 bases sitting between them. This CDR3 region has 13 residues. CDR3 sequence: CASSGQSEQPQHF. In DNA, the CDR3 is TGTGCCAGCAGTGGACAGTCAGAACAGCCCCAGCATTTT. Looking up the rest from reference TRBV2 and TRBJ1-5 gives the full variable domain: EPEVTQTPSHQVTQMGQEVILRCVPISNHLYFYWYRQILGQKVEFLVSFYNNEISEKSEIFDDQFSVERPDGSNFTLKIRSTKLEDSAMYFCASSGQSEQPQHFGDGTRLSIL.

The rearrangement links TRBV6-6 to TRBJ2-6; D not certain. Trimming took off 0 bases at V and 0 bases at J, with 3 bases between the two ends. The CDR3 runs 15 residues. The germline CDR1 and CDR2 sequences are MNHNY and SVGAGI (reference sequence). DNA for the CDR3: TGTGCCAGCAGTTACTCGAGCTCTGGGGCCAACGTCCTGACTTTC. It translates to CASSYSSSGANVLTF.

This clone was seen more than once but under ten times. The CDR3: CASSQRGTTTIDEQFF. The CDR3 DNA sequence: TGTGCCAGCAGTCAAAGGGGGACAACGACAATTGATGAGCAGTTCTTC. The chain combines TRBV14 with TRBJ2-1; D is perhaps TRBD1 (6 bases). Trimming took 6 bases from V and 8 from J, leaving 23 bases between them. CDR1 and CDR2 from the germline V gene are SGHDN and FVKESK. CDR3 length equals 16 residues.

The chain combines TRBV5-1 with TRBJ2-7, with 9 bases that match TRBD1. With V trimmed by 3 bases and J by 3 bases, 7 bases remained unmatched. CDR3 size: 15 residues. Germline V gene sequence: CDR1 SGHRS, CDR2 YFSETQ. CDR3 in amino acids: CASSSEPGQGYEQYF. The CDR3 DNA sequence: TGCGCCAGCAGCTCTGAACCGGGACAGGGCTACGAGCAGTACTTC.

CDR3: CASSSTGVEQPQHF. CDR3 coding DNA: TGTGCCAGCAGTAGTACAGGGGTTGAACAGCCCCAGCATTTT. This chain connects TRBV2 to TRBJ1-5; the match to TRBD1 covers 7 bases. This CDR3 spans 14 amino acids. V lost 5 bases, J lost 7 bases, and 8 bases stayed unmatched. Germline V gene data show CDR1 as SNHLY and CDR2 as FYNNEI.

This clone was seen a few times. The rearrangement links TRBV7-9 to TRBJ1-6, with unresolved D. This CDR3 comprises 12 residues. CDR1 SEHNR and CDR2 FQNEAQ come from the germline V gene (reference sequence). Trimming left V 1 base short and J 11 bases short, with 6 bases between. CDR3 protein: CASSLERTPLHF. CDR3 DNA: TGTGCCAGCAGCTTAGAGAGAACACCCCTCCACTTT.